The 3 T cell receptor beta chains below all came from one sample that was sequenced in a study of blood T cell repertoires in COVID-19. Generated by immunoSEQ multiplex PCR, the TCRdb table keeps only in-frame clones and is missing some. This table has some 150,000 clones, about 87% appearing once. The source material was peripheral blood. Every receptor here comes from a woman aged 60-75 years who had recovered from COVID-19.

CDR3 region: CSVESSISQDSYEQYF. In nucleotides, the CDR3 is TGCAGCGTTGAATCCTCCATTTCCCAGGATTCATACGAGCAGTACTTC. V usage is TRBV29-1 and J usage is TRBJ2-7; D call uncertain. V gave up 2 bases and J gave up 4 bases, with 21 bases separating them. The CDR3 totals 16 residues. Germline V lookup: CDR1 SQVTM, CDR2 ANQGSEA.

The rearrangement joins TRBV28 to TRBJ1-3, with a possible D match to TRBD1 (6 bases). This CDR3 comprises 18 residues. V was cut by 7 bases and J by 0 bases, with 22 bases left in between. Germline V lookup: CDR1 MDHEN, CDR2 SYDVKM. The CDR3 coding sequence is TGTGCCAGCAACTGGGGGGGGACACAGGACCTCTCTGGAAACACCATATATTTT. This codes for CASNWGGTQDLSGNTIYF.

The V and J genes are TRBV29-1 and TRBJ2-1, with 8 bases identical to TRBD1. From germline, CDR1 is SQVTM and CDR2 ANQGSEA. J lost 3 bases, V lost 4 bases, and 5 bases had no gene match. The CDR3 spans 14 residues. The CDR3 spells CSVGRDRGYNEQFF. In nucleotides, the CDR3 is TGCAGCGTTGGGAGAGACAGGGGCTACAATGAGCAGTTCTTC.